This TCR beta chain was observed in a study of regulatory T cells in long-lasting Graves disease. Study overall: Patients met the persistent Graves' disease definition after over 5 years of antithyroid drugs with positive TSH receptor antibodies. Study-wide results and limits: Reduced TCR diversity was observed in persistent Graves' patients versus newly diagnosed patients.

Combining iRepertoire HTBI primers with Arm-PCR of CDR3 regions, the authors built TCR beta libraries. MiXCR was run by TCRdb on the multiplex PCR reads, yielding one entry per CDR3 protein. The sample contains hundreds of thousands of distinct CDR3 sequences, roughly a fifth of which appear only once. The time point denotes: persistent/refractory GD, antithyroid drugs over 5 years with positive TRAb. With RNA extracted from PBMCs as input, the TCR library was made. This clonotype was found many times. Antigen: not known. The length of the CDR3 is 16 residues. With 4 bases clipped from V and 0 bases from J, the junction kept 4 bases outside the gene matches. CDR1 is MDHEN and CDR2 is SYDVKM in the germline V gene.

This specimen was peripheral blood mononuclear cells (PBMCs), taken when the disease was refractory, from a patient treated with antithyroid drugs. The receptor comes from a female donor with Graves disease. The chain carries TRBV28 and TRBJ2-7, with 12 nucleotides matching TRBD2. The CDR3 region is CASSSLAGGPSYEQYF. As DNA, the CDR3 is TGTGCCAGCAGTTCCCTAGCGGGAGGGCCCTCCTACGAGCAGTACTTC.